The TCR beta chain described here comes from a study of blood T cells in healthy people across ages. Study findings and constraints: It was found that TCR beta diversity correlated strongly with the percentage of naive T cells.

The CDR3 is 13 amino acids. Germline V lookup: CDR1 LNHDA, CDR2 SQIVND (reference sequence). Next came a second PCR, run for about 7 to 12 cycles, which used a sample-barcoded 5' primer along with a J-beta primer mix. TCRdb reprocessed the 5' RACE reads with MiXCR, giving one entry per CDR3 protein. The profile shows about 1,400,000 distinct CDR3 sequences, around 39% of them singletons. There are a few counts of this clonotype. Its antigen is not identified. Drawn from each donor were around 10 milliliters of peripheral blood. What was sequenced was blood. The chain joins TRBV19 to TRBJ2-5; 7 bases are a match to TRBD1. The J call may be mistaken, given a closer DNA end match to TRBJ2-7. This receptor was identified in a woman between 18 and 30 years old in good health. In nucleotides, the CDR3 is TGTGCCAGTAGTTCGGACAGGTGGTACGAGCAGTACTTC. It specifies CASSSDRWYEQYF.